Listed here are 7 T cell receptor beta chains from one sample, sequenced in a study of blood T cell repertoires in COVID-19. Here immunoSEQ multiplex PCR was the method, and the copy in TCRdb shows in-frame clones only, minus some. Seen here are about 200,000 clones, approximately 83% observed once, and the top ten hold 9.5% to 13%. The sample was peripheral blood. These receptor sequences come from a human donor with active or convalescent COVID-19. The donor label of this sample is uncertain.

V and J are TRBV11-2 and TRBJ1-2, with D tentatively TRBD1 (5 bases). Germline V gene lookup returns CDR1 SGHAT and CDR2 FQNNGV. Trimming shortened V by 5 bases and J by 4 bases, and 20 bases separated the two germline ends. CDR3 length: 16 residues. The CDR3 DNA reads TGTGCCAGCAGCCCAGAGCGGGGGTGGAGGGCCTATGGCTACACCTTC. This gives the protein CASSPERGWRAYGYTF.

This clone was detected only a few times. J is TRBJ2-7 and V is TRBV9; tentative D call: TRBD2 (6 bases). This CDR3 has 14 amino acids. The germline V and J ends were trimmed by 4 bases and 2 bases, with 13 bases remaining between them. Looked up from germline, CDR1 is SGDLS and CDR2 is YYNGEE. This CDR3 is CASSPTAGPYEQYF. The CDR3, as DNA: TGTGCCAGCAGCCCGACGGCGGGACCCTACGAGCAGTACTTC.

The DNA for the CDR3 is TGTGCCAGCAGCCTTACAGCCCCTGAGGTAGCGGGTCCTCATACAGATACGCAGTATTTT. Residues: CASSLTAPEVAGPHTDTQYF. This chain uses TRBV6-6 with TRBJ2-3, with 7 bases lining up with TRBD2. The CDR3 is made up of 20 amino acids. CDR1 and CDR2 from the germline V gene are MNHNY and SVGAGI (reference sequence). V trimming: 6 bases; J trimming: 3 bases; junction bases outside the gene matches: 24.

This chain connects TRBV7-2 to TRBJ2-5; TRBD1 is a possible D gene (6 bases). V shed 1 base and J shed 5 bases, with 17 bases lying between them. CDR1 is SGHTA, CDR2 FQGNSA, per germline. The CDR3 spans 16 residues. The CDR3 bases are TGTGCCAGCAGCTTAGTTAGGATCAGGGGATGGGAGACCCAGTACTTC. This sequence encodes CASSLVRIRGWETQYF.

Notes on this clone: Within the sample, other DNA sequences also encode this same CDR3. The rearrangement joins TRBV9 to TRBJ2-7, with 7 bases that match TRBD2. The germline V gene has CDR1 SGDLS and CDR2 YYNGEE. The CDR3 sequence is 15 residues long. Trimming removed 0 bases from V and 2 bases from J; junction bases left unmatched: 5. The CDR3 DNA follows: TGTGCCAGCAGCGTAGATGGGGGAGGGACCTACGAGCAGTACTTC. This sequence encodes CASSVDGGGTYEQYF.

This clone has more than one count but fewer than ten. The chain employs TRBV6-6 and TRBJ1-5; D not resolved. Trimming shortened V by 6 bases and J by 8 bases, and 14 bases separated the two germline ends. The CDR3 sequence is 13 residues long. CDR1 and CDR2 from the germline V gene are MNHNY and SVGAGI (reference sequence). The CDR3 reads CASRHTLTKPQHF. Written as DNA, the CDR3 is TGTGCCAGCAGACACACTCTGACAAAGCCCCAGCATTTT.

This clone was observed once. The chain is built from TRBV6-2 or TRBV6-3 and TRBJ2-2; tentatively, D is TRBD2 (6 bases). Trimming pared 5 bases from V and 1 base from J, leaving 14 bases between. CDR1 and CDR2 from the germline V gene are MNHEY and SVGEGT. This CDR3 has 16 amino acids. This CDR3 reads CASSPRTTWNTGELFF. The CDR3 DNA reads TGTGCCAGCAGTCCCAGGACTACCTGGAACACCGGGGAGCTGTTTTTT.